This TCR beta chain was identified in a study of T-cell reconstitution after alpha-beta-depleted transplantation in children. The ends were cut back, 2 bases at V and 0 bases at J, with 8 bases in the middle. The CDR3 covers 15 residues. Germline V lookup: CDR1 SGHRS, CDR2 YFSETQ. This clonotype was recorded at least ten times. The TCRbeta library incorporated unique molecular identifiers. TCRdb reprocessed the PCR reads with MiXCR, giving one entry per CDR3 protein. The sample lists some 200,000 distinct CDR3 sequences, 14% to 15% occurring once. V and J are TRBV5-1 and TRBJ2-2; D is possibly TRBD2 (5 bases). The source was PBMCs from the stem cell graft donor, collected from the stem cell graft. The source is a human donor who donated a stem cell graft to a child with acute lymphoblastic leukemia. CDR3 sequence reads: CASSFEGANTGELFF. CDR3 coding DNA: TGCGCCAGCAGCTTCGAGGGCGCGAACACCGGGGAGCTGTTTTTT.